The 23 T cell receptor beta chains given below trace back to one sample, sequenced in a study of T cells after yellow fever vaccination. MiXCR, applied by TCRdb to the 5' RACE reads, yields one record per CDR3 protein. The sample has about 260,000 distinct CDR3 sequences; over 10% are singletons. Sample: CD4+ T cells sorted from PBMCs, taken 45 days after the yellow fever booster vaccination. The receptors derive from a man in his thirties or forties who received the YFV17D yellow fever vaccine.

The chain combines TRBV12-3 or TRBV12-4 with TRBJ1-6; D remains ambiguous. The CDR3 is 15 residues long. Trimming cost V 3 bases and J 7 bases, with 13 bases left between them. The CDR3 reads CASSFGSRTNSPLHF. The CDR3 DNA follows: TGTGCCAGCAGTTTTGGCTCACGGACGAATTCACCCCTCCACTTT.

The J gene is TRBJ2-5, the V gene TRBV5-1; 12 bases are a match to TRBD2. V trimming: 2 bases; J trimming: 1 base; junction bases outside the gene matches: 6. The germline CDR1 and CDR2 sequences are SGHRS and YFSETQ. The CDR3 is 17 residues long. CDR3 residues: CASSFGLAGTSQETQYF. In nucleotides, the CDR3 is TGCGCCAGCAGCTTTGGACTAGCGGGGACAAGCCAAGAGACCCAGTACTTC. Using reference TRBV5-1 and TRBJ2-5 for the parts outside the CDR3, the full variable domain is KAGVTQTPRYLIKTRGQQVTLSCSPISGHRSVSWYQQTPGQGLQFLFEYFSETQRNKGNFPGRFSGRQFSNSRSEMNVSTLELGDSALYLCASSFGLAGTSQETQYFGPGTRLLVL.

This clonotype was recorded many times. V usage is TRBV5-1 and J usage is TRBJ2-1; D remains ambiguous. Germline loops: CDR1 SGHRS, CDR2 YFSETQ. CDR3 length: 14 amino acids. Trimming cost V 0 bases and J 7 bases, with 11 bases left between them. CDR3: CASSLGTRWNEQFF. The DNA of the CDR3 is TGCGCCAGCAGCTTGGGTACCCGCTGGAATGAGCAGTTCTTC.

This clonotype was detected many times. The V call is TRBV20-1, the J call TRBJ2-7; 8 nucleotides agree with TRBD1. CDR3 length equals 14 residues. Unmatched junction bases numbered 14, after V lost 6 bases and J lost 7 bases. CDR1 is DFQATT and CDR2 is SNEGSKA in the germline V gene (reference sequence). The CDR3 nucleotides are TGCAGTGCCGAGAGAGGGACAGGTGGTGGGGAGCAGTACTTC. Protein product: CSAERGTGGGEQYF.

In this sample, this clonotype turned up a few times. The chain has TRBV20-1 and TRBJ2-1, with 7 positions matching TRBD2. The V gene's germline CDR1 is DFQATT and CDR2 SNEGSKA (reference sequence). CDR3 length equals 14 residues. With V trimmed by 5 bases and J by 7 bases, 11 bases remained unmatched. The CDR3 DNA sequence: TGCAGTGCTCTTGTCAGAGCGGGGATGAATGAGCAGTTCTTC. Its translation: CSALVRAGMNEQFF.

There are a few counts of this clonotype. The rearrangement links TRBV27 to TRBJ2-3; 9 positions agree with TRBD1. The germline gives CDR1 MNHEY, CDR2 SMNVEV (reference sequence). Germline trimming cut 8 bases from V and 0 bases from J; bases unmatched to any gene: 6. This CDR3 contains 15 residues. CDR3 loop: CASGQGPASTDTQYF. The CDR3 coding sequence is TGTGCCAGCGGACAGGGGCCGGCGAGCACAGATACGCAGTATTTT.

This clonotype was detected ten times or more. J is TRBJ1-5 and V is TRBV2, with D perhaps TRBD1 (5 bases). CDR3 length: 14 residues. Germline V gene lookup returns CDR1 SNHLY and CDR2 FYNNEI. V was trimmed by 9 bases and J by 2 bases, leaving 14 bases between them. CDR3: CASGGVYGNQPQHF. In nucleotides, the CDR3 is TGTGCCAGTGGGGGAGTATATGGCAATCAGCCCCAGCATTTT.

The rearrangement uses TRBV30 and TRBJ2-2; no definite D call. The CDR3 is 10 amino acids. Germline V gene lookup returns CDR1 GTSNPN and CDR2 SVGIG (reference sequence). V lost 5 bases and J lost 8, with 6 bases in between. In nucleotides, the CDR3 is TGTGCCTGGGGAAGGGGGGAGCTGTTTTTT. Amino acids: CAWGRGELFF.

This clonotype was counted only a few times. The chain is built from TRBV7-2 and TRBJ2-2; D not certain. The V end was cut by 1 base, the J end by 7 bases, with 7 bases between. The germline V gene has CDR1 SGHTA and CDR2 FQGNSA. The CDR3 extends over 13 amino acids. Written as DNA, the CDR3 is TGTGCCAGCAGCTTAGTAGGGATCGGGGAGCTGTTTTTT. Translated, it gives CASSLVGIGELFF.

As DNA, the CDR3 is TGCGCCAGCAGCTTTTTAGCGGGAGGAGCCGGGGAGCTGTTTTTT. Translated: CASSFLAGGAGELFF. The chain employs TRBV5-1 and TRBJ2-2; TRBD2 matches 10 bases. This CDR3 has 15 residues. The germline V gene encodes CDR1 SGHRS and CDR2 YFSETQ. V trimming: 2 bases; J trimming: 6 bases; junction bases outside the gene matches: 4.

The chain recombines TRBV9 with TRBJ2-3; the D call may be TRBD1 or TRBD2 (6 bases each). This CDR3 spans 17 amino acids. V was clipped by 4 bases and J by 2 bases, with 20 bases between them. CDR1 is SGDLS, CDR2 YYNGEE, per germline. The CDR3 region has the DNA TGTGCCAGCAGCCCGAGGACAGCCGGAGGGCCCACAGATACGCAGTATTTT. This codes for CASSPRTAGGPTDTQYF. Combining the CDR3 with reference TRBV9 and TRBJ2-3 gives the whole variable domain DSGVTQTPKHLITATGQRVTLRCSPRSGDLSVYWYQQSLDQGLQFLIQYYNGEERAKGNILERFSAQQFPDLHSELNLSSLELGDSALYFCASSPRTAGGPTDTQYFGPGTRLTVL.

In this sample, this clonotype turned up a few times. This rearrangement joins TRBV7-2 to TRBJ2-2; 11 nucleotides line up with TRBD2. The CDR3 sequence is 15 residues long. The germline V gene encodes CDR1 SGHTA and CDR2 FQGNSA. Trimming cost V 6 bases and J 6 bases; bases outside gene matches: 6. For the CDR3, the DNA is TGTGCCAGCAGTTCTACTAGCGGGAGTTCCGGGGAGCTGTTTTTT. Amino acid sequence: CASSSTSGSSGELFF.

The table lists this clonotype with a few counts. The chain links TRBV7-8 to TRBJ2-7; TRBD2 aligns across 7 bases. CDR1 SGHVS and CDR2 FQNEAQ come from the germline V gene. CDR3 length: 14 amino acids. V was clipped by 4 bases and J by 2 bases; unmatched bases: 5. The CDR3 nucleotides read TGTGCCAGCAGCTCGTTCGGGAGGCCCTACGAGCAGTACTTC. Amino acids: CASSSFGRPYEQYF.

This clonotype was seen a handful of times. The rearrangement uses TRBV12-3 or TRBV12-4 and TRBJ2-4; perhaps TRBD1 as D (5 bases). Trimming pared 5 bases from V and 0 bases from J, leaving 8 bases between. The CDR3 loop spans 14 amino acids. CDR3 sequence reads: CASSPQEAKNIQYF. The CDR3 DNA reads as TGTGCCAGCAGTCCACAGGAAGCCAAAAACATTCAGTACTTC.

This clonotype was counted many times. At one boundary the junction diverges from the germline segment, which might be a read error. J is TRBJ2-1 and V is TRBV6-5, with 13 positions matching TRBD2. This CDR3 region has 12 residues. Germline V gives CDR1 MNHEY, CDR2 SVGAGI. CDR3 residues: CASSRTSGRRYF. In DNA, the CDR3 is TGTGCCAGCAGCCGGACTAGCGGGAGAAGATACTTC.

This clonotype was detected a few times. The rearrangement uses TRBV20-1 and TRBJ2-7, with a weak D call TRBD2 (5 bases). V was pared by 5 bases and J by 3 bases, with 11 bases between. Germline loops: CDR1 DFQATT, CDR2 SNEGSKA (reference sequence). The CDR3 runs to 12 residues. The CDR3 sequence is CSAGSLGYEQYF. DNA of the CDR3: TGCAGTGCTGGGAGTTTAGGCTACGAGCAGTACTTC.

This chain uses TRBV20-1 with TRBJ2-7; TRBD2 is a possible D gene (6 bases). The germline CDR1 and CDR2 sequences are DFQATT and SNEGSKA (reference sequence). V lost 3 bases, J lost 0 bases, and 18 bases lay in between. The CDR3 contains 16 residues. The CDR3 DNA reads as TGCAGTGCTAGGGACGCCGGGACTCCTAGCTCCTACGAGCAGTACTTC. It codes for CSARDAGTPSSYEQYF.

The table lists this clonotype with a few counts. The rearrangement links TRBV27 to TRBJ2-1; 7 bases fit TRBD2. The CDR3 runs to 14 residues. From germline, CDR1 is MNHEY and CDR2 SMNVEV (reference sequence). V shed 0 bases and J 9 bases; nucleotides not matched to a gene: 5. CDR3 loop: CASSLSGRAAEQFF. CDR3 nucleotide sequence: TGTGCCAGCAGTTTATCGGGGAGGGCAGCTGAGCAGTTCTTC.

This clonotype came up a few times. The V gene is TRBV12-3 or TRBV12-4, the J gene TRBJ2-3; 7 nucleotides align to TRBD1. With 6 bases clipped from V and 2 bases from J, the junction kept 8 bases outside the gene matches. This CDR3 has 15 amino acids. CDR3 sequence (DNA): TGTGCCAGCAGCCCAACCGGGACAGCCACAGATACGCAGTATTTT. It encodes CASSPTGTATDTQYF.

This clonotype was seen more than once but under ten times. V and J are TRBV3-1 and TRBJ2-1; 7 bases match TRBD1. Germline-derived CDR1 and CDR2 are LGHDT and YNNKEL (reference sequence). Germline trimming cut 3 bases from V and 4 bases from J; bases unmatched to any gene: 3. The CDR3 runs 14 residues. The CDR3 coding sequence is TGTGCCAGCAGCCAGCCGGGACAGTACAATGAGCAGTTCTTC. It specifies CASSQPGQYNEQFF.

This clonotype was detected a few times. The rearrangement uses TRBV5-1 and TRBJ2-1; 11 bases match TRBD2. The CDR3 contains 16 residues. Losses at the gene ends were 0 bases for V and 4 bases for J; bases not matched to a gene: 3. Germline CDR1 and CDR2: SGHRS and YFSETQ. In DNA form, the CDR3 reads TGCGCCAGCAGCTTGGTAGCGGGAGGGCGATACAATGAGCAGTTCTTC. It is translated as CASSLVAGGRYNEQFF.

This clonotype has more than one count but fewer than ten. CDR3: CASVASGGNEQFF. In DNA, the CDR3 is TGTGCCAGCGTTGCTAGCGGGGGGAATGAGCAGTTCTTC. The rearrangement uses TRBV6-5 and TRBJ2-1, with 11 bases identical to TRBD2. Germline V CDR1 and CDR2: MNHEY, SVGAGI. This CDR3 contains 13 residues. V was clipped by 8 bases and J by 7 bases; unmatched bases: 4.

The chain combines TRBV7-2 with TRBJ2-7, with D maybe TRBD2 (6 bases). The germline V gene encodes CDR1 SGHTA and CDR2 FQGNSA. V was trimmed by 1 base and J by 5 bases, leaving 12 bases between them. There are 14 residues in the CDR3. In nucleotides, the CDR3 is TGTGCCAGCAGCTTAGACGGGAGTCGGGACGAGCAGTACTTC. It is translated as CASSLDGSRDEQYF.